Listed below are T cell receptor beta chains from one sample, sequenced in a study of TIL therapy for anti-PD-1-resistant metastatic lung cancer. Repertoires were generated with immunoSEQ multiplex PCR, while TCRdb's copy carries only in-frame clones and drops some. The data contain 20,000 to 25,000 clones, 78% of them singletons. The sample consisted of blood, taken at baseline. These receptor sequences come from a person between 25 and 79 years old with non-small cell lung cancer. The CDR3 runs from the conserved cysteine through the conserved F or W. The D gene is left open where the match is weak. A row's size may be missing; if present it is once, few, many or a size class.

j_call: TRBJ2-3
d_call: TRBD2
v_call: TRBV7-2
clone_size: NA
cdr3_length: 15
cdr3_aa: CASSLGGGGTDTQYF
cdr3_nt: TGTGCCAGCAGCTTAGGCGGGGGTGGAACAGATACGCAGTATTTT

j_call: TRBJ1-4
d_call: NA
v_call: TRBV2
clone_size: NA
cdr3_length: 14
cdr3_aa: CASGGANANEKLFF
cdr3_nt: TGTGCCAGCGGGGGCGCAAACGCTAATGAAAAACTGTTTTTT

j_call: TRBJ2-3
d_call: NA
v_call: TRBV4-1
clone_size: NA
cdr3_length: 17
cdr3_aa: CASSQERSGATTDTQYF
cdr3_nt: TGCGCCAGCAGCCAAGAAAGGTCGGGAGCGACCACAGATACGCAGTATTTT

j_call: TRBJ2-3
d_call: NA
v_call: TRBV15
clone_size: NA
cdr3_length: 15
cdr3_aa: CATSRSAVTSDTQYF
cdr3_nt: TGTGCCACCAGCAGAAGCGCGGTAACTAGCGATACGCAGTATTTT

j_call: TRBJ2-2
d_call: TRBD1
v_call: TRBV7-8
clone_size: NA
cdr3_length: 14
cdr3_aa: CASSSGTDTGELFF
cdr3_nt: TGTGCCAGCAGCTCAGGGACAGACACCGGGGAGCTGTTTTTT

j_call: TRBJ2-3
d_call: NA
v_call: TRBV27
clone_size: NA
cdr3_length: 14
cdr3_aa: CASRTSISTDTQYF
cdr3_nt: TGTGCCAGTAGGACGAGCATTAGCACAGATACGCAGTATTTT

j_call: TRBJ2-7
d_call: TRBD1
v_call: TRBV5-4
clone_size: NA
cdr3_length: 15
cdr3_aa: CASSPPQGARAEQYF
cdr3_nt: TGTGCCAGCAGCCCACCCCAGGGGGCCCGAGCTGAGCAGTACTTC

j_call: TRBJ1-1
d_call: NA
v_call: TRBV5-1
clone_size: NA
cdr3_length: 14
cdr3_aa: CASSPPGQNTEAFF
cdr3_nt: TGCGCCAGCAGCCCTCCCGGACAGAACACTGAAGCTTTCTTT

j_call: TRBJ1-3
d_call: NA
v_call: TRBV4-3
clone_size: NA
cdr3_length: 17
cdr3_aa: CASSQGSGPSSGNTIYF
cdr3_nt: TGCGCCAGCAGCCAAGGTTCCGGGCCTAGCTCTGGAAACACCATATATTTT

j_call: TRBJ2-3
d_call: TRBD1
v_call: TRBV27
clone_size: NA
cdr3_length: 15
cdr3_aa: CASSYDRGRADTQYF
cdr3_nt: TGTGCCAGCAGTTACGACAGGGGGCGCGCAGATACGCAGTATTTT

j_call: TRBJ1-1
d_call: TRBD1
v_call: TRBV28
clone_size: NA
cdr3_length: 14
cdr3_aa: CASSLFDRVSEAFF
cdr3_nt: TGTGCCAGCAGTTTATTTGACAGGGTCTCTGAAGCTTTCTTT

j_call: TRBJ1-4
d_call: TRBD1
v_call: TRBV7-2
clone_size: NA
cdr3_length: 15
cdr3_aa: CASSLAGGQGEKLFF
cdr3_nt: TGTGCCAGCAGCTTAGCTGGGGGACAGGGCGAAAAACTGTTTTTT

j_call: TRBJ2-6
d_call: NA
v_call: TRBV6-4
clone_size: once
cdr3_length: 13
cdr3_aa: CASSNSGANVLTF
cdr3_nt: TGTGCCAGCAGTAACTCTGGGGCCAACGTCCTGACTTTC

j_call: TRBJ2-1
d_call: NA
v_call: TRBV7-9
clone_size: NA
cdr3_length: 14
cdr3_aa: CASMDTGTYNEQFF
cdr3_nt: TGTGCCAGCATGGACACAGGGACCTACAATGAGCAGTTCTTC

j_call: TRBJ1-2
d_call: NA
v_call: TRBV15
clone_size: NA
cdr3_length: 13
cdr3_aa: CATSRDRARGYTF
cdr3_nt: TGTGCCACCAGCAGAGACAGGGCCCGAGGCTACACCTTC

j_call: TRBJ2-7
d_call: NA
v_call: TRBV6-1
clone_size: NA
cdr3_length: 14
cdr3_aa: CASSPTVGPYEQYF
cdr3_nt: TGTGCCAGCAGTCCAACAGTGGGGCCCTACGAGCAGTACTTC

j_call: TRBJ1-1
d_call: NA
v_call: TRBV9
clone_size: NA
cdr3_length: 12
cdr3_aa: CASSPLGTEAFF
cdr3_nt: TGTGCCAGCAGCCCGTTGGGCACTGAAGCTTTCTTT

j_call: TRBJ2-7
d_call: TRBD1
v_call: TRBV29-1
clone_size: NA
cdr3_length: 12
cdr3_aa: CSVRDSIYEQYF
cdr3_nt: TGCAGCGTCCGGGACAGTATCTACGAGCAGTACTTC

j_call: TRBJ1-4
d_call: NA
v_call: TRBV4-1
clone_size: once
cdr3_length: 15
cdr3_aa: CASSLEGGFNEKLFF
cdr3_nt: TGCGCCAGCAGCCTAGAGGGAGGGTTTAATGAAAAACTGTTTTTT

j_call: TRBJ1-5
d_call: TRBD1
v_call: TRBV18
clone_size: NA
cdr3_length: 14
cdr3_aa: CASSPDRGGQPQHF
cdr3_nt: TGTGCCAGCTCACCGGACAGGGGTGGTCAGCCCCAGCATTTT

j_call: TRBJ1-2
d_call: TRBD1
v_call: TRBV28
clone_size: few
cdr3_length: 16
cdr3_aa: CASSGSGTGVYLGYTF
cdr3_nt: TGTGCCAGCAGTGGATCCGGGACAGGGGTTTACTTGGGCTACACCTTC

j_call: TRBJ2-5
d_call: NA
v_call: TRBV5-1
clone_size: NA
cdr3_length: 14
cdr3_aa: CASSQPGSQETQYF
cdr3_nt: TGCGCCAGCAGCCAGCCCGGATCCCAAGAGACCCAGTACTTC

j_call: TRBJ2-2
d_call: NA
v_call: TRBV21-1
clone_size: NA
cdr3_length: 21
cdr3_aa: CASSSPPPRARTSRNTGELFF
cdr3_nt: TGTGCCAGCAGCTCTCCCCCGCCCAGGGCCCGGACTAGCAGAAACACCGGGGAGCTGTTTTTT

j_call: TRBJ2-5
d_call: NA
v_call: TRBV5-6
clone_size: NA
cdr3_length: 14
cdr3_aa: CASSPNHRVETQYF
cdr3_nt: TGTGCCAGCAGCCCGAATCACAGGGTTGAGACCCAGTACTTC

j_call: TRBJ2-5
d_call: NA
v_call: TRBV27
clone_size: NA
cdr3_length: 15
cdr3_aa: CASSLMGGSGTEQYF
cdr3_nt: TGTGCCAGCAGTTTGATGGGGGGTTCAGGGACGGAGCAGTACTTC

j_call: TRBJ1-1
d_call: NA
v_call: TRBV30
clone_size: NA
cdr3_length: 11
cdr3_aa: CAWSGDSEAFF
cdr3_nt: TGTGCCTGGAGTGGGGATTCTGAAGCTTTCTTT

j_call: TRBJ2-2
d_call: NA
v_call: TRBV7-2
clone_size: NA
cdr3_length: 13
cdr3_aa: CASSSRYTGELFF
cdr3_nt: TGTGCCAGCAGCTCCAGATACACCGGGGAGCTGTTTTTT

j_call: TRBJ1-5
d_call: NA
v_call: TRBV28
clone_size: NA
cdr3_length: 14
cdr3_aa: CASSLLGGNQPQHF
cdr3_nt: TGTGCCAGCAGTTTGTTAGGGGGCAATCAGCCCCAGCATTTT

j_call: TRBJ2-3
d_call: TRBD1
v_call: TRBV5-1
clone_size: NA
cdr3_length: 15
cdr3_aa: CASSFQGAAADTQYF
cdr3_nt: TGCGCCAGCAGCTTTCAGGGGGCCGCCGCAGATACGCAGTATTTT

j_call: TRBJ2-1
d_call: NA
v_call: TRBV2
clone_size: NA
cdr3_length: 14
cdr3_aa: CASSSGTGPNEQFF
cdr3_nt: TGTGCCAGCTCATCCGGGACTGGACCAAATGAGCAGTTCTTC

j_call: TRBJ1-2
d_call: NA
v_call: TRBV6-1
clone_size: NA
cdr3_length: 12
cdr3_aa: CASSPHALWHTF
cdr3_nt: TGTGCCAGCAGTCCCCACGCCTTATGGCACACCTTC

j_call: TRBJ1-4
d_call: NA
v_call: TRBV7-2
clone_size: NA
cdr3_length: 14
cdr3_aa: CASSLDYSNEKLFF
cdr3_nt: TGTGCCAGCAGCTTAGATTACAGTAATGAAAAACTGTTTTTT

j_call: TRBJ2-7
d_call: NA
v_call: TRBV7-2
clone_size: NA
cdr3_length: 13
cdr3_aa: CASSLEGHVGQYF
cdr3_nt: TGTGCCAGCAGCTTAGAAGGGCATGTGGGGCAGTACTTC

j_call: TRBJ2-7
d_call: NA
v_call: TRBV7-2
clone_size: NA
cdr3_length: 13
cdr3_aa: CASSFAPAYEQYF
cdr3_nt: TGTGCCAGCAGCTTCGCCCCGGCCTACGAGCAGTACTTC

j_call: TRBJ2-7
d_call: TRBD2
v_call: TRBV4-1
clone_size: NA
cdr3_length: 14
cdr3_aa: CASSAAGFSYEQYF
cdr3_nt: TGCGCCAGCAGCGCAGCGGGGTTCTCCTACGAGCAGTACTTC

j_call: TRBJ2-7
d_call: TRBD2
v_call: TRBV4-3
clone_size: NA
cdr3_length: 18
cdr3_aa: CASSQLPGLAGGPYEQYF
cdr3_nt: TGCGCCAGCAGCCAACTTCCGGGACTAGCGGGAGGTCCCTACGAGCAGTACTTC

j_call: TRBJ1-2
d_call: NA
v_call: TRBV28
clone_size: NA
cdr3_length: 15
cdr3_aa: CASSLSNTQIYGYTF
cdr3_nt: TGTGCCAGCAGTTTATCGAATACACAGATCTATGGCTACACCTTC

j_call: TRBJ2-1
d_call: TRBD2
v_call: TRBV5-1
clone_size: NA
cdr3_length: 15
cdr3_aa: CASSSGLGELNEQFF
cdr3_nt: TGCGCCAGCAGCTCGGGACTAGGGGAACTCAATGAGCAGTTCTTC

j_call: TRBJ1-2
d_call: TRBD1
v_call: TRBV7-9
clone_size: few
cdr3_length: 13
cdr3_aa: CASSLGTGDGYTF
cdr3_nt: TGTGCCAGCAGCTTAGGGACAGGGGATGGCTACACCTTC

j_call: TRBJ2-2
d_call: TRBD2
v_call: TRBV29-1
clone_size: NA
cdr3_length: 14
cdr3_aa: CSAGTSGVAGELFF
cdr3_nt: TGCAGCGCTGGGACTAGCGGGGTTGCCGGGGAGCTGTTTTTT

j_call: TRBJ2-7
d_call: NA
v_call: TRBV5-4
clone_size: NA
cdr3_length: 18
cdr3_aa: CASSLGGYRTVVGYEQYF
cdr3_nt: TGTGCCAGCAGCTTGGGCGGGTATCGGACCGTAGTGGGCTACGAGCAGTACTTC

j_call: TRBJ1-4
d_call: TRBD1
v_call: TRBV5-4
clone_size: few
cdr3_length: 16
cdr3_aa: CASSLQGARTNEKLFF
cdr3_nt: TGTGCCAGCAGCTTACAGGGGGCACGGACTAATGAAAAACTGTTTTTT

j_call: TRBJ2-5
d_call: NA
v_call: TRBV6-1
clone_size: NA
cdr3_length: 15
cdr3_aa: CASSIGIGSQETQYF
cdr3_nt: TGTGCCAGCAGTATAGGGATCGGGTCACAAGAGACCCAGTACTTC

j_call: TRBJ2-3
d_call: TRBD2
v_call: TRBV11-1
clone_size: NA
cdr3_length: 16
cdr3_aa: CASSSGLAGRTDTQYF
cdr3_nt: TGTGCCAGCAGCTCTGGACTAGCGGGACGTACAGATACGCAGTATTTT

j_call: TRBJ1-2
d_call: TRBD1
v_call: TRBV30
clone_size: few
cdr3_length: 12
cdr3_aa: CAWTQGAFGYTF
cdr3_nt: TGTGCCTGGACACAGGGGGCCTTTGGCTACACCTTC

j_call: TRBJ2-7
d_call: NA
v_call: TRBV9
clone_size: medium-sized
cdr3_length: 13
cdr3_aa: CASSVEGSYEQYF
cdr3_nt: TGTGCCAGCAGCGTAGAGGGTTCCTACGAGCAGTACTTC